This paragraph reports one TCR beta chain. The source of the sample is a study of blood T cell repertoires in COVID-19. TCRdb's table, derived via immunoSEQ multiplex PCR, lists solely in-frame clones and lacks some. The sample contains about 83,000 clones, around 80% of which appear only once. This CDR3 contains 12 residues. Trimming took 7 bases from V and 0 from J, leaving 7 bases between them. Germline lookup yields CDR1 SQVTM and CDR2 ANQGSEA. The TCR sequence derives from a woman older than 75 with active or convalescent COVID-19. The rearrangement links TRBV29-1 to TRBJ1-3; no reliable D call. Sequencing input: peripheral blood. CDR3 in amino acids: CSATDSGNTIYF. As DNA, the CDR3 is TGCAGCGCTACAGACTCTGGAAACACCATATATTTT.